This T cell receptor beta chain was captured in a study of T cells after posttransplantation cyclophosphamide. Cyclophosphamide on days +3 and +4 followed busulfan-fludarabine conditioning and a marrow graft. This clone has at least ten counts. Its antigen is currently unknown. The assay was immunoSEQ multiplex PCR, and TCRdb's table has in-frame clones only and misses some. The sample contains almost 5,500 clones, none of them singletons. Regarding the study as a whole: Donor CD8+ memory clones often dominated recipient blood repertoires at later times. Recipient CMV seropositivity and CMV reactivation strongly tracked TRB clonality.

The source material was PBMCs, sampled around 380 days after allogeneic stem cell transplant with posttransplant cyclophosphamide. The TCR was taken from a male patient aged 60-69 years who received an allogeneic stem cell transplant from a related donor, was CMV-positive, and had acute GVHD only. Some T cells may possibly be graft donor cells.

The CDR3 loop is CASRSGTSDTEAFF. The CDR3 coding sequence is TGTGCCAGCAGGTCAGGGACATCTGACACTGAAGCTTTCTTT. The chain is built from TRBV27 and TRBJ1-1, with a tentative D call TRBD1 (6 bases). V was cut by 6 bases and J by 3 bases, with 14 bases left in between. The CDR3 runs to 14 residues. The V gene's germline CDR1 is MNHEY and CDR2 SMNVEV (reference sequence).